This TCR beta chain came from a study of CD8+CD57+ T cells in acquired aplastic anemia. The overall study: Sorted CD4+ and CD8+ cells gave an average of approximately 3 ug of DNA.

Patients sequenced had flow cytometry evidence of CD8+CD57+ cell expansion. Germline V lookup: CDR1 SGHVS, CDR2 FQNEAQ. The germline V and J ends were trimmed by 2 bases and 2 bases, with 10 bases remaining between them. The CDR3 sequence is 15 residues long. This clonotype was seen many times. Both TCR beta VDJ combination and CDR3 sequence profiling were carried out. Genomic DNA was the template for this profiling. One entry per CDR3 protein, called by TCRdb with MiXCR from the reads. The sample has 160,000 or so distinct CDR3 sequences; 71% are singletons. The clonotype was recovered from a human donor with aplastic anemia. Sequenced sample: sorted CD4+, CD8+, or CD8+CD57+ T cells (not recorded which) from PBMCs. The rearrangement uses TRBV7-8 and TRBJ1-5, with a possible D match to TRBD1 (5 bases). CDR3 coding DNA: TGTGCCAGCAGCTTAAGAGGGGATGGCAATCAGCCCCAGCATTTT. Translation: CASSLRGDGNQPQHF.